This T cell receptor beta chain was captured in a study of patients and donors after allogeneic stem cell transplantation. Using its own MiXCR run on the RT-PCR reads, TCRdb lists one record per CDR3 protein. The sample holds 800,000 to 1,000,000 distinct CDR3 sequences, 15% to 20% seen once. Per germline, CDR1 SEHNR and CDR2 FQNEAQ (reference sequence). This CDR3 is built from 13 residues. Trimming removed 5 bases at V and 15 bases at J, with 20 bases between. The sequence was obtained from a human donor who was either an allogeneic HSCT recipient or a stem cell or donor lymphocyte infusion donor (not recorded which). It is not recorded whose cells these are; they may come from a transplant donor. The sample was blood, either unsorted or a sorted T cell fraction (not recorded which). The rearrangement links TRBV7-9 to TRBJ2-1; D is perhaps TRBD2 (6 bases). In nucleotides, the CDR3 is TGTGCCAGCAGCCCTCGGTCGGGAGTGCAAGGGTTCTTC. As protein: CASSPRSGVQGFF.